These 10 T cell receptor beta chains were sequenced from one sample in a study of blood T cell repertoires in COVID-19. Some clones are missing from TCRdb's copy, which holds only in-frame ones; the method was immunoSEQ multiplex PCR. The sample yields 44,000 or so clones, roughly 63% seen once. Sequencing used peripheral blood. These receptors originate from a man older than 75 with acute or convalescent COVID-19.

The CDR3 protein is CASSPNSGTANEAFF. The CDR3 nucleotides read TGTGCCAGCTCACCGAACTCCGGGACAGCAAATGAAGCTTTCTTT. V gene TRBV18 combines with J gene TRBJ1-1; 7 nucleotides agree with TRBD1. This CDR3 contains 15 residues. From germline, CDR1 is KGHSH and CDR2 LQKENI. V was clipped by 3 bases and J by 7 bases; unmatched bases: 11.

This sequence joins TRBV11-3 and TRBJ2-3; 8 bases map to TRBD2. Germline CDR1 and CDR2: SGHNT and YENEEA. The length of the CDR3 is 17 residues. Unmatched junction bases numbered 21, after V lost 5 bases and J lost 11 bases. This CDR3 is CASSPGDGLARQMVQYF. CDR3 coding DNA: TGTGCCAGCAGCCCTGGGGACGGACTAGCTCGGCAGATGGTGCAGTATTTT.

The genes are TRBV6-5 and TRBJ2-7; D is possibly TRBD1 (6 bases). The CDR3 covers 13 residues. CDR1 MNHEY and CDR2 SVGAGI come from the germline V gene. V was trimmed by 7 bases and J by 6 bases, leaving 16 bases between them. CDR3 in amino acids: CASIRGQDSEQYF. For the CDR3, the DNA is TGTGCCAGCATCAGGGGCCAGGACAGCGAGCAGTACTTC.

The J gene is TRBJ2-1, the V gene TRBV11-2; no reliable D call. V lost 1 base, J lost 4 bases, and 5 bases lay in between. CDR1 is SGHAT and CDR2 is FQNNGV in the germline V gene. CDR3 size: 13 residues. The CDR3 nucleotides are TGTGCCAGCAGCTTAGCTCGTTACAATGAGCAGTTCTTC. Protein product: CASSLARYNEQFF.

The chain is built from TRBV5-4 and TRBJ1-2, with TRBD1 identical over 7 bases. V was clipped by 4 bases and J by 7 bases; unmatched bases: 10. Germline loops: CDR1 SGHNT, CDR2 YYREEE (reference sequence). This CDR3 has 14 residues. CDR3 sequence reads: CASSREGQHRGYTF. The CDR3 coding sequence is TGTGCCAGCAGCCGAGAGGGACAGCACCGTGGCTACACCTTC. Complete variable domain (other parts from reference TRBV5-4 and TRBJ1-2): ETGVTQSPTHLIKTRGQQVTLRCSSQSGHNTVSWYQQALGQGPQFIFQYYREEENGRGNFPPRFSGLQFPNYSSELNVNALELDDSALYLCASSREGQHRGYTFGSGTRLTVV.

This sequence joins TRBV4-1 and TRBJ2-3; D perhaps matches TRBD2 (6 bases). V was cut by 0 bases and J by 4 bases, with 17 bases left in between. CDR1 and CDR2 (germline): MGHRA, YSYEKL. CDR3 length: 17 amino acids. The CDR3: CASSQDRAPGEPDTQYF. The CDR3 region has the DNA TGCGCCAGCAGCCAAGATCGGGCTCCGGGGGAGCCAGATACGCAGTATTTT.

A remark on this clone: Relative to the germline gene, one junction end is altered; a read error may explain this. This chain joins TRBV30 and TRBJ2-7; D is unresolved. The V gene's germline CDR1 is GTSNPN and CDR2 SVGIG (reference sequence). CDR3 size: 14 residues. The CDR3 coding sequence is TGTGCCTGGAGCTCTAAAAGAACTGCCTACGGGCAGTACTTC. Its protein is CAWSSKRTAYGQYF.

This clone has only a few counts. The chain uses TRBV5-4 and TRBJ1-6, with TRBD1 identical over 10 bases. This CDR3 has 14 amino acids. Germline V gives CDR1 SGHNT, CDR2 YYREEE (reference sequence). The V segment lost 4 bases and the J segment 10 bases; nucleotides outside the gene matches: 5. Written as DNA, the CDR3 is TGTGCCAGCAGCCCCGGACAGGGGGGGTCACCCCTCCACTTT. Its protein product is CASSPGQGGSPLHF.

V usage is TRBV6-5 and J usage is TRBJ1-2; 8 positions match TRBD1. V trimming: 6 bases; J trimming: 7 bases; junction bases outside the gene matches: 13. In germline, CDR1 is MNHEY, CDR2 SVGAGI. CDR3 length: 15 amino acids. Here the CDR3 reads CASRPYLRGPRGYTF. The DNA of the CDR3 is TGTGCCAGCAGACCCTACCTCAGGGGGCCACGTGGCTACACCTTC.

This clone was observed many times. The V gene is TRBV11-2, the J gene TRBJ2-1; TRBD2 aligns across 10 bases. Germline assignment: CDR1 SGHAT and CDR2 FQNNGV. J gave up 6 bases and V 0 bases, and 5 bases lay outside the gene matches. CDR3 length equals 16 residues. DNA for the CDR3: TGTGCCAGCAGCTTAGATTTAGCGGGAGGTTCCAATGAGCAGTTCTTC. Its translation is CASSLDLAGGSNEQFF.